This T cell receptor (beta chain) comes out of a study of shared clonotypes between healthy human individuals. General study points: Represented diversity (both genetic and exposure-history) was limited by the small number of donors. Expectations were that clonotype sharing among donors would be affected by sequencing depth.

Every one of the donors was a Caucasian adult that lived in Nashville, Tennessee. About this clone itself: As yet, its antigen is unknown.

Several immunoSEQ 96-well plates shared each subset's DNA, each plate a replicate. Profiled with immunoSEQ multiplex PCR; TCRdb holds only in-frame clones, not every one. The sample contains 740,000 or so clones, roughly 73% of which appear only once. The germline CDR1 and CDR2 sequences are MNHNS and SASEGT. V trimming: 3 bases; J trimming: 2 bases; junction bases outside the gene matches: 6. The CDR3 is 16 residues long. This sequence joins TRBV6-1 and TRBJ2-1, with TRBD2 identical over 8 bases. The sequence came from a woman aged 25 to 39 in good health. The sequencing sample was made of memory CD4+ T cells sorted from blood. Stated subset: CD45RA-negative fraction. In DNA, the CDR3 is TGTGCCAGCAGTGATCCGGGGGGGGACGCCTACAATGAGCAGTTCTTC. Translated: CASSDPGGDAYNEQFF.